The 18 T cell receptor beta chains in this list originate from one sample, sequenced in a study of OX40 agonist ivuxolimab in advanced cancers. Libraries were prepared by immunoSEQ multiplex PCR; TCRdb keeps only in-frame clonotypes and omits some of them. The table shows 68,000 or so clones, with roughly 90% occurring only once. The sample was CD4+ or CD8+ T cells sorted from blood, taken in a trial of the OX40 agonist ivuxolimab. These receptors all come from an adult with an advanced solid tumor such as melanoma, head and neck, liver or kidney cancer.

The rearrangement links TRBV5-8 to TRBJ1-1; no clear D. The CDR3 contains 11 residues. Looked up from germline, CDR1 is SGHTS and CDR2 is YDEGEE. Trimming pared 2 bases from V and 7 bases from J, leaving 6 bases between. This chain's CDR3 is CASSFAVEAFF. The CDR3 DNA reads TGTGCCAGCAGCTTCGCTGTTGAAGCTTTCTTT.

The rearrangement uses TRBV5-1 and TRBJ2-6, with 8 positions matching TRBD1. The germline gives CDR1 SGHRS, CDR2 YFSETQ. V gave up 5 bases and J gave up 0 bases; unmatched junction bases: 7. The CDR3 is 17 amino acids. The CDR3 region is CASSSGQGYSGANVLTF. As DNA, the CDR3 is TGCGCCAGCAGTTCCGGACAGGGCTACTCTGGGGCCAACGTCCTGACTTTC.

A single count supports this clone. The chain has TRBV5-4 and TRBJ1-2; no clear D. The CDR3 extends over 12 amino acids. V was clipped by 1 base and J by 12 bases, with 13 bases between them. CDR1 and CDR2 from the germline V gene are SGHNT and YYREEE (reference sequence). The CDR3 spells CASSLMDRAHTF. Written as DNA, the CDR3 is TGTGCCAGCAGCTTGATGGACCGAGCTCACACCTTC. The whole variable domain, filled in from reference TRBV5-4 and TRBJ1-2, reads ETGVTQSPTHLIKTRGQQVTLRCSSQSGHNTVSWYQQALGQGPQFIFQYYREEENGRGNFPPRFSGLQFPNYSSELNVNALELDDSALYLCASSLMDRAHTFGSGTRLTVV.

The CDR3 coding sequence is TGTGCCAGCTCACCACCGTTGGGGGGGCGATTGGGAGAGCAGTACTTC. Amino acids: CASSPPLGGRLGEQYF. The V call is TRBV18, the J call TRBJ2-7; maybe TRBD2 (7 bases). The V gene's germline CDR1 is KGHSH and CDR2 LQKENI. Trimming took off 0 bases at V and 7 bases at J, with 19 bases between the two ends. The CDR3 extends over 16 amino acids.

The chain uses TRBV5-4 and TRBJ1-2, with a weak D call TRBD1 (5 bases). Deletions cut 2 bases from V and 9 bases from J, with 17 bases between. The CDR3 spans 14 residues. CDR1 is SGHNT, CDR2 YYREEE, per germline (reference sequence). CDR3 DNA: TGTGCCAGCAGCTTACTGACAGCTCCTTGGAGCTACACCTTC. Its protein product is CASSLLTAPWSYTF.

This clone showed up just a few times. This chain links TRBV18 with TRBJ1-3, with 7 bases that match TRBD1. The length of the CDR3 is 20 residues. The V gene's germline CDR1 is KGHSH and CDR2 LQKENI. The V gene end was trimmed by 3 bases and the J gene end by 4 bases; junction bases not matched to a gene: 21. The CDR3 DNA is TGTGCCAGCTCACCGCTACCCCGGACAGGCACGGACAGGCCAGGAAACACCATATATTTT. This gives the protein CASSPLPRTGTDRPGNTIYF.

This chain uses TRBV6-1 with TRBJ2-7; D remains unclear. The CDR3 contains 15 residues. V was cut by 3 bases and J by 4 bases, with 16 bases left in between. CDR1 and CDR2 from the germline V gene are MNHNS and SASEGT. Here the CDR3 reads CASSENTNPLYEQYF. CDR3 in DNA: TGTGCCAGCAGTGAGAATACAAATCCCTTATACGAGCAGTACTTC.

This clone appeared a single time. The chain couples TRBV2 to TRBJ1-2, with a weak D call TRBD1 (5 bases). V shed 6 bases and J shed 8 bases, with 16 bases lying between them. The germline V gene encodes CDR1 SNHLY and CDR2 FYNNEI. This CDR3 is 13 amino acids long. In nucleotides, the CDR3 is TGTGCCAGCAGCCCGGACATCGCGCGAGGCTACACCTTC. Its translation is CASSPDIARGYTF.

In this sample, this clone turned up once. The CDR3 reads CASSSDRASTDTQYF. In DNA form, the CDR3 reads TGTGCCAGCAGCTCGGACAGGGCCTCCACAGATACGCAGTATTTT. The chain joins TRBV7-2 to TRBJ2-3; 8 nucleotides line up with TRBD1. The length of the CDR3 is 15 residues. V gave up 4 bases and J gave up 2 bases; unmatched junction bases: 5. Germline values: CDR1 SGHTA, CDR2 FQGNSA.

The gene calls are TRBV7-8 and TRBJ2-2; 8 bases align to TRBD2. CDR3 length: 15 amino acids. Per the germline V gene, CDR1 is SGHVS and CDR2 is FQNEAQ. The V gene end was trimmed by 7 bases and the J gene end by 2 bases; junction bases not matched to a gene: 6. The CDR3 loop reads CASITSGTNTGELFF. CDR3 DNA sequence: TGTGCCAGCATCACTAGCGGAACTAACACCGGGGAGCTGTTTTTT.

The chain uses TRBV5-1 and TRBJ1-4, with D possibly TRBD1 on 5 matching bases. V was pared by 2 bases and J by 5 bases, with 13 bases between. CDR3 size: 15 residues. Germline CDR1 is SGHRS and CDR2 is YFSETQ. CDR3 residues: CASSFFGTRNEKLFF. The CDR3 DNA sequence: TGCGCCAGCAGCTTTTTTGGGACGAGGAATGAAAAACTGTTTTTT. The full variable domain, completed using reference TRBV5-1 and TRBJ1-4, is KAGVTQTPRYLIKTRGQQVTLSCSPISGHRSVSWYQQTPGQGLQFLFEYFSETQRNKGNFPGRFSGRQFSNSRSEMNVSTLELGDSALYLCASSFFGTRNEKLFFGSGTQLSVL.

J is TRBJ2-7 and V is TRBV5-1; 10 positions match TRBD1. The CDR3 covers 15 residues. J lost 0 bases, V lost 4 bases, and 4 bases had no gene match. CDR1 and CDR2 (germline): SGHRS, YFSETQ. CDR3 residues: CASSPRTGGSYEQYF. The CDR3 DNA reads TGCGCCAGCAGCCCCCGGACAGGGGGCTCCTACGAGCAGTACTTC. The variable domain in full, with the rest retrieved from reference TRBV5-1 and TRBJ2-7, is KAGVTQTPRYLIKTRGQQVTLSCSPISGHRSVSWYQQTPGQGLQFLFEYFSETQRNKGNFPGRFSGRQFSNSRSEMNVSTLELGDSALYLCASSPRTGGSYEQYFGPGTRLTVT.

The rearrangement uses TRBV5-1 and TRBJ1-5, with TRBD1 as a possible D gene (5 bases). V lost 5 bases and J lost 8, with 23 bases in between. Germline CDR1 and CDR2: SGHRS and YFSETQ. The CDR3 is 16 amino acids. CDR3 amino acids: CASSTGTMSMREPQHF. The CDR3 DNA follows: TGCGCCAGCAGTACTGGGACCATGAGCATGAGGGAGCCCCAGCATTTT.

A word on this clone: A read error is likely, as this CDR3 ends without the conserved phenylalanine or tryptophan. This CDR3 is CASSPGTANTEAFL. The CDR3 nucleotides are TGCGCCAGCAGCCCCGGGACGGCGAACACTGAAGCTTTCCTT. The chain links TRBV5-1 to TRBJ1-1, with D tentatively TRBD1 (5 bases). CDR1 SGHRS and CDR2 YFSETQ come from the germline V gene. The CDR3 spans 14 residues. V lost 4 bases to trimming and J lost 1 base, with 11 bases between them.

V usage is TRBV7-2 and J usage is TRBJ1-5, with no clear D. Trimming cost V 1 base and J 7 bases, with 8 bases left between them. This CDR3 spans 13 amino acids. Per germline, CDR1 SGHTA and CDR2 FQGNSA. The CDR3 region is CASSLGVPQPQHF. CDR3 DNA sequence: TGTGCCAGCAGCTTAGGAGTGCCGCAGCCCCAGCATTTT.

The chain carries TRBV7-9 and TRBJ1-1; D may be TRBD1 (5 bases). Trimming stripped 2 bases from V and 1 base from J, with 8 bases between. Germline lookup yields CDR1 SEHNR and CDR2 FQNEAQ (reference sequence). This CDR3 region has 14 residues. The CDR3 nucleotides read TGTGCCAGCAGCTTATCGGGGGGGAACACTGAAGCTTTCTTT. Its protein is CASSLSGGNTEAFF.

CDR3 region: CASSFGQGYQPQHF. The CDR3, as DNA: TGTGCCAGCAGCTTTGGACAGGGCTATCAGCCCCAGCATTTT. The V call is TRBV7-8, the J call TRBJ1-5, with 8 positions matching TRBD1. V lost 3 bases, J lost 5 bases, and 3 bases stayed unmatched. The CDR3 is 14 residues long. Germline-derived CDR1 and CDR2 are SGHVS and FQNEAQ.

V gene TRBV19 combines with J gene TRBJ1-6, with D perhaps matching TRBD1 (5 bases). V was cut by 3 bases and J by 10 bases, with 10 bases left in between. Germline lookup yields CDR1 LNHDA and CDR2 SQIVND (reference sequence). The CDR3 is made up of 13 amino acids. CDR3 loop: CASSMGQGSPLHF. CDR3 nucleotide sequence: TGTGCCAGTAGTATGGGGCAGGGATCACCCCTCCACTTT. Full variable domain (missing parts from reference TRBV19 and TRBJ1-6): DGGITQSPKYLFRKEGQNVTLSCEQNLNHDAMYWYRQDPGQGLRLIYYSQIVNDFQKGDIAEGYSVSREKKESFPLTVTSAQKNPTAFYLCASSMGQGSPLHFGNGTRLTVT.